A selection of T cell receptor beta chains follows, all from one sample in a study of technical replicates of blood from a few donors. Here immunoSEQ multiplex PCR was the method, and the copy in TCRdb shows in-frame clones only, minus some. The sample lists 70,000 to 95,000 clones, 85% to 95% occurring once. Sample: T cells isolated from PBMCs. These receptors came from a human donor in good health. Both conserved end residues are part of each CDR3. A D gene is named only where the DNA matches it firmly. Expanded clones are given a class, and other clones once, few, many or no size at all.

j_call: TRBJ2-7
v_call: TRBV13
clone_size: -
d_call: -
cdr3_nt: TGTGCCAGCAGCGCCACAGGGTTCTACGAGCAGTACTTC
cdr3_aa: CASSATGFYEQYF

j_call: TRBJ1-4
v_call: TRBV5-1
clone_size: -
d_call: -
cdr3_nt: TGCGCCAGCAGCTTGTTGGGGAGACGATCTGAAAAACTGTTTTTT
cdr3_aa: CASSLLGRRSEKLFF

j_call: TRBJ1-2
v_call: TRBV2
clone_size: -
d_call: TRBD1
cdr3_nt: TGTGCCAGGGAAACAGGGGCTAACTATGGCTACACCTTC
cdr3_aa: CARETGANYGYTF

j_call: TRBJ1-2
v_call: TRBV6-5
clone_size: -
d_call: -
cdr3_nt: TGTGCCAGCGGGCCAGTGGGTGGCTACACCTTC
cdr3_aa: CASGPVGGYTF

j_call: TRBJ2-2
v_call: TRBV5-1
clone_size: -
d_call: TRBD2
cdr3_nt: TGCGCCAGCAGCTTGGAGGAGCGGGAGTTCACCGGGGAGCTGTTTTTT
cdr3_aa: CASSLEEREFTGELFF

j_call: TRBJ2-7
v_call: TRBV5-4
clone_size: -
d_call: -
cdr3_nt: TGTGCCAGCAGCTTGGGGACAGACTACGAGCAGTACTTC
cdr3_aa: CASSLGTDYEQYF

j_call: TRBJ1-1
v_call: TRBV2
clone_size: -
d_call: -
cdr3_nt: TGTGCCAGCAGTGATCAGGGAATCGCTGAAGCTTTCTTT
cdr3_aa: CASSDQGIAEAFF

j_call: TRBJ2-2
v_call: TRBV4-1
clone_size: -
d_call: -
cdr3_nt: TGCGCCAGCAGCCAAGGTAGCATCCGCGAGCTGTTTTTT
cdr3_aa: CASSQGSIRELFF

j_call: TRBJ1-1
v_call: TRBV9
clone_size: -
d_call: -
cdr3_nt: TGTGCCAGCAGCAAGACAGTAAACACTGAAGCTTTCTTT
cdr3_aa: CASSKTVNTEAFF

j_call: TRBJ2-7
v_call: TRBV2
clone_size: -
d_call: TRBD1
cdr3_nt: TGTGCCAGCAGACGGGACAGCTCCTACGAGCAGTACTTC
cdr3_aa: CASRRDSSYEQYF

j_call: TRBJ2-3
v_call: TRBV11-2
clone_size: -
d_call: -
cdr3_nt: TGTGCCAGCAGCTTAGGCCCCGACGGGTACGGCACAGATACGCAGTATTTT
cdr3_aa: CASSLGPDGYGTDTQYF

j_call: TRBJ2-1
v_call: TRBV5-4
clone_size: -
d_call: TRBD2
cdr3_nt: TGTGCCGGTTGGACTAGCGGGTTGAGGAATGAGCAGTTCTTC
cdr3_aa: CAGWTSGLRNEQFF

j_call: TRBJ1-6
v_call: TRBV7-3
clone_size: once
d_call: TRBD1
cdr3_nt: TGTGCCAGCAGCCAACAGGGGGCGCGTAATTCACCCCTCCACTTT
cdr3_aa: CASSQQGARNSPLHF

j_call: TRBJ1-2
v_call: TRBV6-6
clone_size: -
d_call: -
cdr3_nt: TGTGCCAGCAGTTACTCGCCGGGAAGTAAAGTGGGCTACACCTTC
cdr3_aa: CASSYSPGSKVGYTF

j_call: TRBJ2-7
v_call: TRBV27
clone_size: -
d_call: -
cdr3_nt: TGTGCCAGCAGTACCTCTAGGAGAGACGAGCAGTACTTC
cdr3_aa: CASSTSRRDEQYF

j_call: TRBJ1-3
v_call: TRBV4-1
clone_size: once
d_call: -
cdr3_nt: TGCGCCAGCAGCCAAGTTCAGGGTGTCCTGAGTGGAAACACCATATATTTT
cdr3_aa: CASSQVQGVLSGNTIYF

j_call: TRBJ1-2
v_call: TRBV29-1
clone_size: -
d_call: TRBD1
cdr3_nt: TGCAGCGCTCACGCAGGGGGAGGCTACACCTTC
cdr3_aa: CSAHAGGGYTF

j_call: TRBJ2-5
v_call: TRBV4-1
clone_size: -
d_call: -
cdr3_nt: TGCGCCAGCAGCCAAGTGCCAGGGGCTCAAGAGACCCAGTACTTC
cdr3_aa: CASSQVPGAQETQYF

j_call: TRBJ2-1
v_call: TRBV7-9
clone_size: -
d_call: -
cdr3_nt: TGTGCCAGCAGCCCTCTCCTCTCCTGGCGCGGGGAGCAGTTCTTC
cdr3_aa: CASSPLLSWRGEQFF

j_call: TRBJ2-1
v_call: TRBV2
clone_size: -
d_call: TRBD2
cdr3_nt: TGTGCCAGCAGTGACTGGGGGGGTAGGTACAATGAGCAGTTCTTC
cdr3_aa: CASSDWGGRYNEQFF

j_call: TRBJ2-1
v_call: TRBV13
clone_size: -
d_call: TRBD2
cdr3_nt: TGTGCCAGCAGAGGAGGAGGAGGGACTAGCGGGGGAGACGAGCAGTTCTTC
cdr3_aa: CASRGGGGTSGGDEQFF

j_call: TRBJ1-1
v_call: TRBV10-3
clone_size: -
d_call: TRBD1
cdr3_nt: TGTGCCATCAAGACAGGGTACACTGAAGCTTTCTTT
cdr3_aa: CAIKTGYTEAFF

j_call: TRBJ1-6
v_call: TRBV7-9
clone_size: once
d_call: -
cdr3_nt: TGTGCCAGCAGCTACACCGGAGGGTCTATACCACCCCTCCACTTT
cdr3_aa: CASSYTGGSIPPLHF

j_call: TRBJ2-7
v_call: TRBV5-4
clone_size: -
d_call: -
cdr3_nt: TGTGCCAGCAGCTTGGAATACTCCTACGAGCAGTACTTC
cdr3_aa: CASSLEYSYEQYF

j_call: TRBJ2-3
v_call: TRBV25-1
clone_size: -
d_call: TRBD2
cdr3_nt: TGTGCCAGCAGTGAATCAGGGACTAGCGGGTTGAGAGATACGCAGTATTTT
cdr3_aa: CASSESGTSGLRDTQYF

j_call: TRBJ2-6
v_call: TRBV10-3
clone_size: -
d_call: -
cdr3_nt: TGTGCCATCGGGAGCCCATCTGGGGCCAACGTCCTGACTTTC
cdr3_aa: CAIGSPSGANVLTF